Each of the 2 T cell receptor beta chains below was sequenced from the same sample in a study of shared clonotypes between healthy human individuals (dated by TCRdb to 2020 to 2021). Receptors were amplified or captured by the immunoSEQ multiplex PCR assay. TCRdb took this table from immuneACCESS and kept in-frame rearrangements with V and J called. Such tables lack part of the clones; where checked against another copy, unresolved V genes explain under half of the gap, and the rest is unexplained. This sample gives roughly 2 million clones in total; about 95% of them show up just once. The ten largest clones add up to 0.9% to 1.4% of the sample. CD8 naive samples were CD45RO-negative cells positively selected for CCR7, giving a CD45RA+CCR7+ population that excluded TemRA cells. Sequenced input: naive CD8+ T cells sorted from blood. The cell subset or site label on this specimen signifies: CD45RA+CCR7+. The receptors originated from a man between 18 and 29 years old in good health.

This clone has just one count. Within the sample, other DNA sequences also encode this same CDR3. The chain recombines TRBV28 with TRBJ2-7; 10 nucleotides agree with TRBD2. The CDR3 length is 14 residues. The V segment lost 3 bases and the J segment 6 bases; nucleotides outside the gene matches: 5. In germline, CDR1 is MDHEN, CDR2 SYDVKM. The CDR3 coding sequence is TGTGCCAGCAGTTTTTTAGCGGGGGGCGGCGAGCAGTACTTC. It is translated as CASSFLAGGGEQYF.

V is TRBV7-6 and J is TRBJ2-2; D is unclear. The CDR3 totals 13 residues. With 1 base removed from V and 5 bases from J, the gap between germline ends came to 5 bases. From germline, CDR1 is SGHVS and CDR2 FNYEAQ. The CDR3 is CASSLEKTGELFF. In DNA, the CDR3 is TGTGCCAGCAGCTTAGAGAAGACCGGGGAGCTGTTTTTT.